Described below is a single T cell receptor beta chain sequence and its context. V trimming: 3 bases; J trimming: 3 bases; junction bases outside the gene matches: 5. This CDR3 comprises 14 residues. Germline V gives CDR1 SGHNT, CDR2 YYREEE (reference sequence). This entry belongs to a study of shared clonotypes between healthy human individuals. The authors' processing: Junction-only sequences without quality scores were provided by ImmunoSEQ, so filtering was different. Repertoires were generated with immunoSEQ multiplex PCR, while TCRdb's copy carries only in-frame clones and drops some. The V and J calls and clone size were taken over from that table, and D and trimming were inferred from the DNA. The profile shows fewer than 2.5 million clones, 93% of them singletons.

Sequenced input: naive CD4+ T cells from PBMCs. Subset given: CD45RA+ positively selected. The receptor's source is a man younger than 35 in good health. Some clones in this sample may be carry-over from other donors' samples. The chain carries TRBV5-4 and TRBJ2-5; TRBD1 matches 7 bases. The CDR3 coding sequence is TGTGCCAGCAGCTCACCAGGGGGAAAAGAGACCCAGTACTTC. Amino acids: CASSSPGGKETQYF.